This T cell receptor (beta chain) is from a study of T cells in Graves' hyperthyroidism and ophthalmopathy. Thyroid ultrasound, orbital computed tomography, clinical symptoms, and serum thyroxine and TRAb underpinned diagnoses. The CDR3 covers 17 residues. Germline V gives CDR1 MNHNY, CDR2 SVGAGI (reference sequence). V was trimmed by 0 bases and J by 7 bases, leaving 21 bases between them. Amplification of TCR beta CDR3 regions used RNA as the template. When the TCR CDR3 underwent first-round RT-PCR, the HTBI primer set was used. TCRdb re-called the multiplex PCR reads through MiXCR, storing one row per CDR3 protein. The sample carries just under 750,000 distinct CDR3 sequences, around 40% recorded once. Study-wide results and caveats: Blood also held most thyroid clonotypes expanded beyond 0.001.

About this clonotype itself: The antigen remains undetermined.

The rearrangement uses TRBV6-6 and TRBJ1-2; D is unresolved. Sequenced sample: blood. The receptor was derived from a woman between 40 and 55 years old with Graves' hyperthyroidism. The CDR3 spells CASSYSSQATISRGYTF. CDR3 nucleotide sequence: TGTGCCAGCAGTTACTCAAGCCAGGCGACGATCAGTCGTGGCTACACCTTC.